This is a list of T cell receptor beta chains from one sample in a study of post-analysis software for immune sequencing data. TCRdb re-derived calls from the PCR reads in MiXCR, one entry per CDR3 protein. Of approximately 260,000 distinct CDR3 sequences listed, 35% to 45% are singletons. Sequencing input: blood. The source is a girl between 5 and 17 years old with multiple sclerosis. The CDR3 runs from the conserved cysteine through the conserved F or W. A D gene is named only where the DNA matches it firmly. The size of a clone is reported for some rows only, either as once, few or many, or as a class for expanded clones.

clone size	V gene	J gene	D gene	CDR3 DNA	CDR3 protein
few	TRBV7-8	TRBJ2-5	.	TGTGCCAGCAGCTTAGCGTTTGGCAGGGAGGAGACCCAGTACTTC	CASSLAFGREETQYF
many	TRBV6-1	TRBJ2-6	.	TGTGCCAGCAGGGGGACTGGGGCCAACGTCCTGACTTTC	CASRGTGANVLTF
.	TRBV29-1	TRBJ1-2	.	TGCACCGGGGAAGAGAGGACCGATGGCTACACCTTC	CTGEERTDGYTF
few	TRBV5-5	TRBJ2-7	TRBD2	TGTGCCAGCAGGGGGGAGCGGGGGTTCACCCACGAGCAGTACTTC	CASRGERGFTHEQYF
.	TRBV2	TRBJ1-5	TRBD1	TGTGCCAGCAGTGCCGGACAGGGTCTTAACCAGCCCAAGCATTTT	CASSAGQGLNQPKHF
few	TRBV6-1	TRBJ2-7	.	TGTGCCAGCAGTGATATGGGGACCCACGAGCAGTACTTC	CASSDMGTHEQYF
many	TRBV5-1	TRBJ1-4	.	TGCGCCAGCAGTTCGTCGGGGCCGAATGAAAAACTGTTTTTT	CASSSSGPNEKLFF
many	TRBV5-1	TRBJ1-5	.	TGCGCCAGCAGCTTGGGGGGGGAGGGCCAGCCCCAGCATTTT	CASSLGGEGQPQHF
.	TRBV3-1	TRBJ1-1	.	TGTGTCAGCATCCCGCTAGGGAGGCCCACTGAAGCTTTCTTT	CVSIPLGRPTEAFF
many	TRBV3-1	TRBJ1-2	.	TGTGCCAGCAGCCAAGATACAAGGAATGGCTACACCTTC	CASSQDTRNGYTF
.	TRBV24-1	TRBJ2-3	TRBD2	TGTGCCACCAGAGCCGGGACTAGCGGCCGCACAGATACGCAGTATTTT	CATRAGTSGRTDTQYF
.	TRBV12-3/TRBV12-4	TRBJ2-2	TRBD1	TGTGCCAGCAGCCGCGCGACCGGGACAGAGAACACCGGGGAGCTGTTTTTT	CASSRATGTENTGELFF
few	TRBV20-1	TRBJ2-4	.	TGCAGTGCTCTCGGGGAGACCAAAAACATTCAGTACTTC	CSALGETKNIQYF
.	TRBV7-8	TRBJ1-6	.	TGTGCCAGCAGCTTAGCGCTCGGGCAGGATTCACCCCTCCACTTT	CASSLALGQDSPLHF
many	TRBV5-6	TRBJ2-1	TRBD1	TGTGCCAGCAGCTTGGGGGACAGGACCTACAATGAGCAGTTCTTC	CASSLGDRTYNEQFF
.	TRBV5-1	TRBJ2-7	.	TGCGCCAGCAGCTGGATAGGAGACTCCTACGAGCAGTACTTC	CASSWIGDSYEQYF
many	TRBV20-1	TRBJ2-4	.	TGCAGTGCTAGAGATCTAAACAGGGGGGGAATTCAGTACTTC	CSARDLNRGGIQYF
many	TRBV20-1	TRBJ2-5	TRBD1	TGCAGTGCTAGAGCCCCTCGGACAGGGGGAGAGACCCAGTACTTC	CSARAPRTGGETQYF
few	TRBV29-1	TRBJ1-2	.	TGCAGCGTTGACCCGAATCGAGACAGTCGAGGCTACACCTTC	CSVDPNRDSRGYTF
.	TRBV4-1	TRBJ1-5	.	TGCGCCAGCAGCCAAGAGGGAGGGCGTAGGGCCCAGCATTTT	CASSQEGGRRAQHF
many	TRBV7-9	TRBJ2-3	.	TGTGCCAGCAGCGTGGAGGGCGGCACAGATACGCAGTATTTT	CASSVEGGTDTQYF
few	TRBV5-5	TRBJ2-1	.	TGTGCCAGCAGTATGGAGGGGAGAATCGACAATGAGCAGTTCTTC	CASSMEGRIDNEQFF
many	TRBV7-8	TRBJ2-1	.	TGTGCCAGCAGCCTTCCTAGCATAATAGAGGATGAGCAGTTCTTC	CASSLPSIIEDEQFF
.	TRBV2	TRBJ1-5	TRBD1	TGTGCCAGCAGCAACCCTGACTCGACAGGGGAGATTAATCAGCCCCAGCATTTT	CASSNPDSTGEINQPQHF
many	TRBV4-1	TRBJ2-3	TRBD2	TGCGCCAGCAGCGAGAGGCTAGCGGGGGGTTTCACAGATACGCAGTATTTT	CASSERLAGGFTDTQYF